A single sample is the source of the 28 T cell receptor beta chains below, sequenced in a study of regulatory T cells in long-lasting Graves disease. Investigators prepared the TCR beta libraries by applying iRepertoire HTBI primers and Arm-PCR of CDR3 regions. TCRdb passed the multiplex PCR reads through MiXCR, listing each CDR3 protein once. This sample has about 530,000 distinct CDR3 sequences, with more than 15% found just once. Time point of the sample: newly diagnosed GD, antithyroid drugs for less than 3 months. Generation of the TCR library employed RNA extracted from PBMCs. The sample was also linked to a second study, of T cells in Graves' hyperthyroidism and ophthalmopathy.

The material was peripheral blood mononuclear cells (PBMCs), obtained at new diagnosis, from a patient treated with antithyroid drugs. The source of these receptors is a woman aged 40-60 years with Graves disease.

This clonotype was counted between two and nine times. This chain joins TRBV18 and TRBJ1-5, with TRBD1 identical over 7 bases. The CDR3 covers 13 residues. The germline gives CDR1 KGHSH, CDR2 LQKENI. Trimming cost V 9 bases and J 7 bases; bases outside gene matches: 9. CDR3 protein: CARDTGEEQPQHF. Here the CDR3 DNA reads TGTGCCAGGGATACAGGGGAGGAACAGCCCCAGCATTTT.

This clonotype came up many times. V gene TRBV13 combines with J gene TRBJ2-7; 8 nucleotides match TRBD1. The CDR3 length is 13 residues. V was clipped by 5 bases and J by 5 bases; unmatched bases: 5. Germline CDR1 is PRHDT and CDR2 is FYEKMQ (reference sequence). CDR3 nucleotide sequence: TGTGCCAGCAGCCCCACAGGGGGGCACGAGCAGTACTTC. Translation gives CASSPTGGHEQYF.

The CDR3 spells CASSPGDGPVEQYF. The CDR3 DNA follows: TGTGCCAGCAGCCCCGGGGACGGCCCCGTGGAGCAGTACTTC. This rearrangement joins TRBV6-1 to TRBJ2-7; D could derive from TRBD1 or TRBD2 (5 bases each). Per germline, CDR1 MNHNS and CDR2 SASEGT. Trimming pared 6 bases from V and 7 bases from J, leaving 19 bases between. The CDR3 sequence is 14 residues long.

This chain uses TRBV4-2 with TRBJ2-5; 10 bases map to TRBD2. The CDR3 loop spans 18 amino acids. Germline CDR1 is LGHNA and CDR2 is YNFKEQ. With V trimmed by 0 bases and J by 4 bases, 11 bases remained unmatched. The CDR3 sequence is CASSQEMWAAGGIETQYF. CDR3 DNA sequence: TGTGCCAGCAGCCAAGAGATGTGGGCAGCGGGGGGGATAGAGACCCAGTACTTC.

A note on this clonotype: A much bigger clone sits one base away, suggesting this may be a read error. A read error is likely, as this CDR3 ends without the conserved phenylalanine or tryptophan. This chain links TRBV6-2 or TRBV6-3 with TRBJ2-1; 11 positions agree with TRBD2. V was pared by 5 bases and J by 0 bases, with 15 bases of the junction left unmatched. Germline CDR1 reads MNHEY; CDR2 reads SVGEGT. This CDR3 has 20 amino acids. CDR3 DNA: TGTGCCAGCAGTGAACCACTAGCGGGGGACGCCAGGAGCTCCTACAATGAGCAGTTCTCC. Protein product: CASSEPLAGDARSSYNEQFS.

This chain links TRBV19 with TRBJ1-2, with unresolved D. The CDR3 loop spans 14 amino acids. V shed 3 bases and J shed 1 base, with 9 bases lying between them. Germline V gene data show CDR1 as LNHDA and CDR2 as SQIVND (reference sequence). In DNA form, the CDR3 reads TGTGCCAGTAGTATGGGCCCTCTTAACTATGGCTACACCTTC. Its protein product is CASSMGPLNYGYTF.

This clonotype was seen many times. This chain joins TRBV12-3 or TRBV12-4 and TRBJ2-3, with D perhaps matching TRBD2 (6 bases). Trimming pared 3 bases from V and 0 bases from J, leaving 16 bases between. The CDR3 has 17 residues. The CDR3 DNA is TGTGCCAGCAGTTTCCTCTCGCGGGGCTTAAGCACAGATACGCAGTATTTT. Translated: CASSFLSRGLSTDTQYF.

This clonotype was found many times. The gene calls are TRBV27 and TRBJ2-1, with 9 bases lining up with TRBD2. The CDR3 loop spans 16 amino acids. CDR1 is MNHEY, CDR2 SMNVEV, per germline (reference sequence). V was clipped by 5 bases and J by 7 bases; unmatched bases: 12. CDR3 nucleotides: TGTGCCAGCAGTAGAGCGGGGGGAGCAGGGTATAATGAGCAGTTCTTC. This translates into CASSRAGGAGYNEQFF.

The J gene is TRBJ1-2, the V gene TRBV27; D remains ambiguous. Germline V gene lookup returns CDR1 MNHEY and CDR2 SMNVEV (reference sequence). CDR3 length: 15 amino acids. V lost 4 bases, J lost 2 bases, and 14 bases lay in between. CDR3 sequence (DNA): TGTGCCAGCAGTTCAACCTTTTCTCTCAACTATGGCTACACCTTC. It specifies CASSSTFSLNYGYTF.

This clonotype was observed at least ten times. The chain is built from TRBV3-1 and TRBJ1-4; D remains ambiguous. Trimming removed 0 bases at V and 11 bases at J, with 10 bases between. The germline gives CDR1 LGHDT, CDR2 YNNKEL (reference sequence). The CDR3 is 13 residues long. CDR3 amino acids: CASSQDPRSKLFF. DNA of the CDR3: TGTGCCAGCAGCCAAGATCCGAGGTCCAAACTGTTTTTT.

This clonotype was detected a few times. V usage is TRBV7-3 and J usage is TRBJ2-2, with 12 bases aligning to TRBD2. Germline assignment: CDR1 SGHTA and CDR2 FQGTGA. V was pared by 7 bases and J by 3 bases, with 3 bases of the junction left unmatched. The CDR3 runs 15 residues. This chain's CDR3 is CASTGLAGYTGELFF. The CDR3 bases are TGTGCCAGCACCGGACTAGCGGGGTACACCGGGGAGCTGTTTTTT.

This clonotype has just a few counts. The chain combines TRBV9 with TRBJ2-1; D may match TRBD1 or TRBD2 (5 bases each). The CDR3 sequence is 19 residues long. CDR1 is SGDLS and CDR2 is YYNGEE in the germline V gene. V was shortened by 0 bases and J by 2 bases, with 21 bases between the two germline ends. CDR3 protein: CASSVAGSRPEGTYNEQFF. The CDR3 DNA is TGTGCCAGCAGCGTAGCAGGTAGTAGACCTGAGGGGACCTACAATGAGCAGTTCTTC. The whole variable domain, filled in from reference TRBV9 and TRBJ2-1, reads DSGVTQTPKHLITATGQRVTLRCSPRSGDLSVYWYQQSLDQGLQFLIQYYNGEERAKGNILERFSAQQFPDLHSELNLSSLELGDSALYFCASSVAGSRPEGTYNEQFFGPGTRLTVL.

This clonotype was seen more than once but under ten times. The CDR3 sequence is CASSRDIAGVDGELFF. CDR3 bases: TGTGCCAGCAGTCGGGACATAGCGGGGGTGGACGGGGAGCTGTTTTTT. The chain joins TRBV6-1 to TRBJ2-2, with TRBD2 matching 9 bases. J was trimmed by 7 bases and V by 5 bases; bases with no gene match: 11. The germline V gene has CDR1 MNHNS and CDR2 SASEGT. The CDR3 contains 16 residues.

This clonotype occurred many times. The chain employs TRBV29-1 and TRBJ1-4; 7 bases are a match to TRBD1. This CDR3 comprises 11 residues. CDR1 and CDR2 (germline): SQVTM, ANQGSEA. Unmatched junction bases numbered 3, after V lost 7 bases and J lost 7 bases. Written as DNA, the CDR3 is TGCAGCGGAGGGACAGCTGAAAAACTGTTTTTT. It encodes CSGGTAEKLFF. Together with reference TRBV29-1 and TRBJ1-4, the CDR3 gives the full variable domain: SAVISQKPSRDICQRGTSLTIQCQVDSQVTMMFWYRQQPGQSLTLIATANQGSEATYESGFVIDKFPISRPNLTFSTLTVSNMSPEDSSIYLCSGGTAEKLFFGSGTQLSVL.

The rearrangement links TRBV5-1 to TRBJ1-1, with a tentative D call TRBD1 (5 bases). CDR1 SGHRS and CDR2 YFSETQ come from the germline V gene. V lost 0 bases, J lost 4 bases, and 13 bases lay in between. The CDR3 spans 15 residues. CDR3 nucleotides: TGCGCCAGCAGCTTGGGTAGCGGGGGGGGCACTGAAGCTTTCTTT. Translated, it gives CASSLGSGGGTEAFF.

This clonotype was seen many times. In DNA form, the CDR3 reads TGTGCCAGCAGTTTTTGGCTGGGACAGAAAAACTATGGCTACACCTTC. The encoded protein is CASSFWLGQKNYGYTF. This chain connects TRBV12-3 or TRBV12-4 to TRBJ1-2; 7 bases agree with TRBD1. The CDR3 has 16 amino acids. Trimming cost V 3 bases and J 2 bases; bases outside gene matches: 9.

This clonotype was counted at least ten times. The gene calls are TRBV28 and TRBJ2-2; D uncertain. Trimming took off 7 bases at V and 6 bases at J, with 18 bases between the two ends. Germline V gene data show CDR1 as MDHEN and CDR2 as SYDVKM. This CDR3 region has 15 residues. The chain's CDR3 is CASTTVAPLSGELFF. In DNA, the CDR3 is TGTGCCAGCACTACTGTGGCGCCTCTTTCCGGGGAGCTGTTTTTT.

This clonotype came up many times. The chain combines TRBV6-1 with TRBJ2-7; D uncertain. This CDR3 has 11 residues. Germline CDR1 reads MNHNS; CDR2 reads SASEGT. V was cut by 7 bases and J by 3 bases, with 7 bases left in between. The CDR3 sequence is CASNTDYEQYF. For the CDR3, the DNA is TGTGCCAGCAACACAGACTACGAGCAGTACTTC.

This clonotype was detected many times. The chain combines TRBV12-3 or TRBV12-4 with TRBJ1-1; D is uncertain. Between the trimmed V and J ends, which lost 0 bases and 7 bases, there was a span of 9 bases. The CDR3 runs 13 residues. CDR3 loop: CASSLARVVEAFF. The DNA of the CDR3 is TGTGCCAGCAGTTTAGCGCGGGTGGTTGAAGCTTTCTTT.

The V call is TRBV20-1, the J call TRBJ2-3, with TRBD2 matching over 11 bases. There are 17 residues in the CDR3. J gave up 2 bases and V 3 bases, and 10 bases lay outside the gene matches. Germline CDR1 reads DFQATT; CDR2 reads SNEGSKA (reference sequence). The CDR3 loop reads CSARRGTSGGYTDTQYF. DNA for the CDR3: TGCAGTGCTAGGAGGGGAACTAGCGGGGGTTACACAGATACGCAGTATTTT.

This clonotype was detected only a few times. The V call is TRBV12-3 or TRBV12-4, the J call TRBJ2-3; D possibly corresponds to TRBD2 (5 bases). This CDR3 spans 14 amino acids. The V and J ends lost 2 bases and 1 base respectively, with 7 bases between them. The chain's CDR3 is CASSLQEGTDTQYF. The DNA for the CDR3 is TGTGCCAGCAGTTTACAGGAGGGCACAGATACGCAGTATTTT.

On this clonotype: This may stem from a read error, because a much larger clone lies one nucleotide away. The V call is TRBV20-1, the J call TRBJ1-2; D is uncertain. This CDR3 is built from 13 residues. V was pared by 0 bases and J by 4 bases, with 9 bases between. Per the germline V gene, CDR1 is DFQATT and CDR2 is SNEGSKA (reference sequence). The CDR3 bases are TGCAGTGCTAGAGATTGGACGACCTATGGCTACACCTTC. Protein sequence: CSARDWTTYGYTF.

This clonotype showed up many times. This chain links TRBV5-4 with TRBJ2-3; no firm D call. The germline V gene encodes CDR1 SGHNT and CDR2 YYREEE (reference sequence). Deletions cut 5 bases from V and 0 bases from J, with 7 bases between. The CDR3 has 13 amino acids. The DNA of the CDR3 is TGTGCCAGCAGTATCTCTAGCACAGATACGCAGTATTTT. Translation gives CASSISSTDTQYF. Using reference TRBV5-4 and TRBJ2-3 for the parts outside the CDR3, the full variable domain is ETGVTQSPTHLIKTRGQQVTLRCSSQSGHNTVSWYQQALGQGPQFIFQYYREEENGRGNFPPRFSGLQFPNYSSELNVNALELDDSALYLCASSISSTDTQYFGPGTRLTVL.

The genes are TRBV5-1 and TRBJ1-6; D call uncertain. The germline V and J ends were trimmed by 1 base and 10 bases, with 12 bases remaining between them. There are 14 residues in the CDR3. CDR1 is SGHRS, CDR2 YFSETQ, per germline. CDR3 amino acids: CASSLLADASPLHF. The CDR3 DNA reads TGCGCCAGCAGCTTGTTAGCAGACGCCTCACCCCTCCACTTT.

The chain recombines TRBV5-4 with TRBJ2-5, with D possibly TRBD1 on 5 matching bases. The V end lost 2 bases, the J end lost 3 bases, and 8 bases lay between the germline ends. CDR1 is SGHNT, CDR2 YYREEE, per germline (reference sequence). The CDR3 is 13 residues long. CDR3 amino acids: CASSFVGEETQYF. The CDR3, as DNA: TGTGCCAGCAGCTTCGTAGGGGAAGAGACCCAGTACTTC.

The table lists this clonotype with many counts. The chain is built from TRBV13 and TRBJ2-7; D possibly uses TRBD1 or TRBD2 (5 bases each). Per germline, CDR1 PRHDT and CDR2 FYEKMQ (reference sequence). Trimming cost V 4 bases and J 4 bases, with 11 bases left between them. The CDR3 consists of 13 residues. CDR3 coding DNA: TGTGCCAGCAGCTATCGAGGGGTGTACGAGCAGTACTTC. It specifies CASSYRGVYEQYF.

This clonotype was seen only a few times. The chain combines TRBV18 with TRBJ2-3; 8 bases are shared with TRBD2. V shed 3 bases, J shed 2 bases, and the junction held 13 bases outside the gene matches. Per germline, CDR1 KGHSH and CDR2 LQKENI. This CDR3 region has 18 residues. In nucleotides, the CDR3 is TGTGCCAGCTCACCTGCTCTCCCGGGACTAGACTTCACAGATACGCAGTATTTT. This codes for CASSPALPGLDFTDTQYF.

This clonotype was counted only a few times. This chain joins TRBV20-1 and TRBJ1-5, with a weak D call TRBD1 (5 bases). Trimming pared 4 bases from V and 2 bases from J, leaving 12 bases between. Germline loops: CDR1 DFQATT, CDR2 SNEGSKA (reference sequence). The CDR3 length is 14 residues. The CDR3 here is CSAKPGTGNQPQHF. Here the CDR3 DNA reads TGCAGTGCTAAACCAGGGACGGGCAATCAGCCCCAGCATTTT.